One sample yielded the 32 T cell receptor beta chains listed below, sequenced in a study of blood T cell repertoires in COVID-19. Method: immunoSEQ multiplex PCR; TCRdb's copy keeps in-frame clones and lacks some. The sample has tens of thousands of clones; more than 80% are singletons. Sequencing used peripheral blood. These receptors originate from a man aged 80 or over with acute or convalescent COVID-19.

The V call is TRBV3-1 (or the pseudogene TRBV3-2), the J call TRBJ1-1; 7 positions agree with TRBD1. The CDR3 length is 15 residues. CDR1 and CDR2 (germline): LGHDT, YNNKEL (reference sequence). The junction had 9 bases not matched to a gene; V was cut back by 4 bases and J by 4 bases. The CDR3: CASSLGQEWSTEAFF. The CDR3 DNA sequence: TGTGCCAGCAGCCTTGGACAGGAGTGGAGCACTGAAGCTTTCTTT.

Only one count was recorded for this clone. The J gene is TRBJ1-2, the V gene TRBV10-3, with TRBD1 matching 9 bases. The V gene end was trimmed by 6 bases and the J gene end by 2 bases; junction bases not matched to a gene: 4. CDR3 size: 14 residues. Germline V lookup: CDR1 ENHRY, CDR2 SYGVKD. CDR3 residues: CAIRAGTGNYGYTF. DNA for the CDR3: TGTGCCATCAGGGCCGGGACAGGGAACTATGGCTACACCTTC.

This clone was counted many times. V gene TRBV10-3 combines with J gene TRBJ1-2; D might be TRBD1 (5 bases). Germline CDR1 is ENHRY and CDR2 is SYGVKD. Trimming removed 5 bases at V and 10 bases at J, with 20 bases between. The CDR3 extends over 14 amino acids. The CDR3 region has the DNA TGTGCCATCAGTATAGGGACTACCAACCACCACTACACCTTC. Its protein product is CAISIGTTNHHYTF.

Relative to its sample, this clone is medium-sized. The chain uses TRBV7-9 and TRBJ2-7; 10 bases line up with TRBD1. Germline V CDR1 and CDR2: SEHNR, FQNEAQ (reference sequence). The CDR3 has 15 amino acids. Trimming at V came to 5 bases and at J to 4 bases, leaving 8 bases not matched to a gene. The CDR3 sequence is CASSARDRGWYEQYF. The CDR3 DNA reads TGTGCCAGCAGCGCACGGGACAGGGGATGGTACGAGCAGTACTTC. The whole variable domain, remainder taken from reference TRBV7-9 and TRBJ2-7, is DTGVSQNPRHKITKRGQNVTFRCDPISEHNRLYWYRQTLGQGPEFLTYFQNEAQLEKSRLLSDRFSAERPKGSFSTLEIQRTEQGDSAMYLCASSARDRGWYEQYFGPGTRLTVT.

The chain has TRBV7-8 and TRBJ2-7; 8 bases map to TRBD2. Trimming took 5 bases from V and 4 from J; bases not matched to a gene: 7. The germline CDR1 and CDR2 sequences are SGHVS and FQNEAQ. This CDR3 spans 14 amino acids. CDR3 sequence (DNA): TGTGCCAGCAGCCTCGAGCGGGGGCTATACGAGCAGTACTTC. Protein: CASSLERGLYEQYF.

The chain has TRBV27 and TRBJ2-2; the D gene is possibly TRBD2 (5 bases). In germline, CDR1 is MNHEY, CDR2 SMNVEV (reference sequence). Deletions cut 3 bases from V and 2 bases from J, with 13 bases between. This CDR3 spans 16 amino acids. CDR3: CASSFWTAGNTGELFF. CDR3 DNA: TGTGCCAGCAGTTTTTGGACGGCGGGTAACACCGGGGAGCTGTTTTTT.

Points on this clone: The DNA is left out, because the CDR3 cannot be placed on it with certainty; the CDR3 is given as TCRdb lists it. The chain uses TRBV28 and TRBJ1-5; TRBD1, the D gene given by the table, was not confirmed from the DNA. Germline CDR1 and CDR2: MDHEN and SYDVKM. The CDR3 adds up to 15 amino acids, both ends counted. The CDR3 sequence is CASILGSGVNQPQHF.

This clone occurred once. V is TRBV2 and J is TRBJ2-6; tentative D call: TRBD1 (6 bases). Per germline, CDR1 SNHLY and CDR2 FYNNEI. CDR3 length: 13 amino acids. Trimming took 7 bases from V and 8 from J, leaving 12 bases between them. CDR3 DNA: TGTGCCAGCAACCGACAGGCCTCCAACGTCCTGACTTTC. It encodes CASNRQASNVLTF.

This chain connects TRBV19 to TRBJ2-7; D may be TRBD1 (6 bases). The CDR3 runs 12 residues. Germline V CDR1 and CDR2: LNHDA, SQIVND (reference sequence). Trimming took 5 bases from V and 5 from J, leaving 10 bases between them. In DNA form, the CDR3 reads TGTGCCAGTAGTCCTACAGGGAACGAGCAGTACTTC. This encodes CASSPTGNEQYF.

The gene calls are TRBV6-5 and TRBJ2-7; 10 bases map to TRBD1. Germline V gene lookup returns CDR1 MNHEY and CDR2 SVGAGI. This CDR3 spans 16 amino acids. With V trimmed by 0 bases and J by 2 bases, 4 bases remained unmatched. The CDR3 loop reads CASSYSRDRGAYEQYF. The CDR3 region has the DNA TGTGCCAGCAGTTACTCCAGGGACAGGGGAGCCTACGAGCAGTACTTC.

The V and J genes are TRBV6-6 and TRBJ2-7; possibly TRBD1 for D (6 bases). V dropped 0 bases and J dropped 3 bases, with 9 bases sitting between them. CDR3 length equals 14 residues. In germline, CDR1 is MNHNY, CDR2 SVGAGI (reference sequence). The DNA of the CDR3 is TGTGCCAGCAGTTACTCATTGACAGGCTACGAGCAGTACTTC. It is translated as CASSYSLTGYEQYF.

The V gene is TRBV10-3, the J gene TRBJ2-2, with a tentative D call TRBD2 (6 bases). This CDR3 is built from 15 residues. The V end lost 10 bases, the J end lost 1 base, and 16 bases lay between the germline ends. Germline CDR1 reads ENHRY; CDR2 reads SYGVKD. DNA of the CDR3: TGTGCCACCACAAACGGGGACTTGAACACCGGGGAGCTGTTTTTT. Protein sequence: CATTNGDLNTGELFF.

The CDR3 loop reads CASGTVLAGGLSDTQYF. CDR3 DNA sequence: TGTGCCAGCGGAACTGTCCTAGCGGGGGGGCTGTCAGATACGCAGTATTTT. The V and J genes are TRBV7-2 and TRBJ2-3, with 12 bases that match TRBD2. V trimming: 8 bases; J trimming: 4 bases; junction bases outside the gene matches: 13. There are 17 residues in the CDR3. The germline CDR1 and CDR2 sequences are SGHTA and FQGNSA.

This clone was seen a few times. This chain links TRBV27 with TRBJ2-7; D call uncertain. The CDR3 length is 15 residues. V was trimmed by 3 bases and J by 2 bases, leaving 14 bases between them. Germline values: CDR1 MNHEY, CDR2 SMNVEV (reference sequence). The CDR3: CASSLSSGFPYEQYF. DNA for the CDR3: TGTGCCAGCAGTTTGTCATCAGGATTCCCCTACGAGCAGTACTTC.

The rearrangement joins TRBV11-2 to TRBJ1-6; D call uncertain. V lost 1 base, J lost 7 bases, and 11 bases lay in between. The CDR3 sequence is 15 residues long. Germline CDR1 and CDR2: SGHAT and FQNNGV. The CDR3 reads CASSLGAPVNSPLHF. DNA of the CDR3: TGTGCCAGCAGCTTAGGGGCCCCGGTCAATTCACCCCTCCACTTT. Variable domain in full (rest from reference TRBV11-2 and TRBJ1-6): EAGVAQSPRYKIIEKRQSVAFWCNPISGHATLYWYQQILGQGPKLLIQFQNNGVVDDSQLPKDRFSAERLKGVDSTLKIQPAKLEDSAVYLCASSLGAPVNSPLHFGNGTRLTVT.

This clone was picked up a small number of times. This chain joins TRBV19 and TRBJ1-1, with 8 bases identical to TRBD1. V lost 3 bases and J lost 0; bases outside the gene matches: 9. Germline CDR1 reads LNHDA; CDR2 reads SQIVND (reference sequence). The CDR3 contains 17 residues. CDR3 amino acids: CASSIGAAGGMNTEAFF. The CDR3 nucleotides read TGTGCCAGTAGTATCGGGGCCGCAGGGGGCATGAACACTGAAGCTTTCTTT.

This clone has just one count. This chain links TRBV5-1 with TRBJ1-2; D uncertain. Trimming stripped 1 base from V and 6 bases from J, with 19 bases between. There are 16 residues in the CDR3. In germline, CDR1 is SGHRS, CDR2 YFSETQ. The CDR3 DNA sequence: TGCGCCAGCAGCTTGTTATCCGGCGCAGGTATAAATGGCTACACCTTC. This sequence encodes CASSLLSGAGINGYTF. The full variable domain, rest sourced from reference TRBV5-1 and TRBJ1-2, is KAGVTQTPRYLIKTRGQQVTLSCSPISGHRSVSWYQQTPGQGLQFLFEYFSETQRNKGNFPGRFSGRQFSNSRSEMNVSTLELGDSALYLCASSLLSGAGINGYTFGSGTRLTVV.

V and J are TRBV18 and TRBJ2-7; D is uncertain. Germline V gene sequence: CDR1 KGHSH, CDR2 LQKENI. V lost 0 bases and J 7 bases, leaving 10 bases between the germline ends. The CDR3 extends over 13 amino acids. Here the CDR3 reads CASSPPRSSEQYF. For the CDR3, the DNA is TGTGCCAGCTCACCACCGAGATCGAGTGAGCAGTACTTC. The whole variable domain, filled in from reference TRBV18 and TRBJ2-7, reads NAGVMQNPRHLVRRRGQEARLRCSPMKGHSHVYWYRQLPEEGLKFMVYLQKENIIDESGMPKERFSAEFPKEGPSILRIQQVVRGDSAAYFCASSPPRSSEQYFGPGTRLTVT.

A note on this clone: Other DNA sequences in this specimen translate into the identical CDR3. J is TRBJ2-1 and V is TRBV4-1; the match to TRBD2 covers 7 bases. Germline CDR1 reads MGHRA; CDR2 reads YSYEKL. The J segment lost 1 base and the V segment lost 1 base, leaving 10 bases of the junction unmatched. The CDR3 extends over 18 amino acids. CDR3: CASSQGRGGGRSYNEQFF. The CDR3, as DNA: TGCGCCAGCAGCCAAGGGCGTGGGGGGGGGAGGTCCTACAATGAGCAGTTCTTC.

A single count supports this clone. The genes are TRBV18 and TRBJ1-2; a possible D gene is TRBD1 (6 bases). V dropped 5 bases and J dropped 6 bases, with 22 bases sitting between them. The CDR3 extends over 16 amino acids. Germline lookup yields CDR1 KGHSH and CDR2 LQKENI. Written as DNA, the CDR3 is TGTGCCAGCTCATTCGACGGGACACCTATGGGGGATGGCTACACCTTC. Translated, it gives CASSFDGTPMGDGYTF.

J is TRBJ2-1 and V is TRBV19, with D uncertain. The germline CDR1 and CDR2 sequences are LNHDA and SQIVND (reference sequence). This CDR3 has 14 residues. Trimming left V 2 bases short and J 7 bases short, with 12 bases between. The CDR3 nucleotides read TGTGCCAGTAGTATAACCCCTCTAGAGAATGAGCAGTTCTTC. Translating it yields CASSITPLENEQFF.

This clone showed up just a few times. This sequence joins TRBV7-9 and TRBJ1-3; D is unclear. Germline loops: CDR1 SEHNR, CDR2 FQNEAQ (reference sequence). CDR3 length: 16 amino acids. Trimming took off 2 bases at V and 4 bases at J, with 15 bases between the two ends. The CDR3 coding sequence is TGTGCCAGCAGCTTATGGACTGCGTTGGGAGGAAACACCATATATTTT. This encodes CASSLWTALGGNTIYF. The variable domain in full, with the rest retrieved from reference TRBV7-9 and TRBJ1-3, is DTGVSQNPRHKITKRGQNVTFRCDPISEHNRLYWYRQTLGQGPEFLTYFQNEAQLEKSRLLSDRFSAERPKGSFSTLEIQRTEQGDSAMYLCASSLWTALGGNTIYFGEGSWLTVV.

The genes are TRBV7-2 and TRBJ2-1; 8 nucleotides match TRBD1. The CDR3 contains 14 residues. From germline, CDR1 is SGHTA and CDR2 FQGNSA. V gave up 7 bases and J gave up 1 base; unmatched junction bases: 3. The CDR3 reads CASTGDRSYNEQFF. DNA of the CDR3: TGTGCCAGCACCGGGGACAGGTCCTACAATGAGCAGTTCTTC.

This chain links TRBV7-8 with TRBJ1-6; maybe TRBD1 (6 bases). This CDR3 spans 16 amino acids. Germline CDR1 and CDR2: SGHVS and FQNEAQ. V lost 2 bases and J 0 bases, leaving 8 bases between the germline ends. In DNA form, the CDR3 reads TGTGCCAGCAGCTTACAGGGGAGCTCCTATAATTCACCCCTCCACTTT. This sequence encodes CASSLQGSSYNSPLHF.

The CDR3 here is CASSLARVRGETQYF. In DNA form, the CDR3 reads TGCGCCAGCAGCTTGGCCAGGGTACGAGGAGAGACCCAGTACTTC. The chain recombines TRBV5-1 with TRBJ2-5, with a weak D call TRBD1 (5 bases). The length of the CDR3 is 15 residues. From germline, CDR1 is SGHRS and CDR2 YFSETQ. V shed 0 bases and J shed 4 bases, with 13 bases lying between them.

CDR3 coding DNA: TGTGCCAGCAGCTCGGACAGCAGTATTAACCAGCCCCAGCATTTT. Protein product: CASSSDSSINQPQHF. This rearrangement joins TRBV7-2 to TRBJ1-5, with D perhaps matching TRBD1 (6 bases). This CDR3 is 15 amino acids long. The germline V gene has CDR1 SGHTA and CDR2 FQGNSA. Trimming cost V 4 bases and J 7 bases, with 17 bases left between them.

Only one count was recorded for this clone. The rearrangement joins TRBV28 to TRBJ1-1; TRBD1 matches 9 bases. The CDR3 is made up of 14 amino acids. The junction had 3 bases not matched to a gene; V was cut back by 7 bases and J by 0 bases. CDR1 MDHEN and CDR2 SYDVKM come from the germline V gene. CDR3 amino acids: CASIGQGMNTEAFF. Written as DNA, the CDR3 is TGTGCCAGCATCGGACAGGGGATGAACACTGAAGCTTTCTTT.

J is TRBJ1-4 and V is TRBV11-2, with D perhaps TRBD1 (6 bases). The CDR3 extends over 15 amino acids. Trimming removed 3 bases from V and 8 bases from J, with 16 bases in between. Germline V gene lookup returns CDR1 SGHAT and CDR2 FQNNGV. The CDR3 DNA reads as TGTGCCAGCAGCTTTGGACAGACGAGGGGAGAAAAACTGTTTTTT. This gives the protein CASSFGQTRGEKLFF.

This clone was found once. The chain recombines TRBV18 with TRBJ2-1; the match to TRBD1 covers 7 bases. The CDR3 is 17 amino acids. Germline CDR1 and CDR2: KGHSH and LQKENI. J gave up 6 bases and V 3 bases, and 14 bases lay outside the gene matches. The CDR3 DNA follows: TGTGCCAGCTCACCGATACGGGACAGTAGTTACGGCAATGAGCAGTTCTTC. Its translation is CASSPIRDSSYGNEQFF.

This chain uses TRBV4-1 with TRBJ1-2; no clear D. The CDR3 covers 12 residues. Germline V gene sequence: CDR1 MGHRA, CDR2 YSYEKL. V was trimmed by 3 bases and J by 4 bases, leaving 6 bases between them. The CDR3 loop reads CASSHNRYGYTF. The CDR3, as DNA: TGCGCCAGCAGCCATAATCGCTATGGCTACACCTTC.

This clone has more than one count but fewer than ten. CDR3 amino acids: CASSLEGAIGNTIYF. The CDR3 bases are TGTGCCAGCAGCTTAGAGGGGGCGATAGGAAACACCATATATTTT. The chain recombines TRBV7-2 with TRBJ1-3, with TRBD1 matching 7 bases. Trimming took 1 base from V and 4 from J; bases not matched to a gene: 4. This CDR3 has 15 amino acids. Germline lookup yields CDR1 SGHTA and CDR2 FQGNSA.

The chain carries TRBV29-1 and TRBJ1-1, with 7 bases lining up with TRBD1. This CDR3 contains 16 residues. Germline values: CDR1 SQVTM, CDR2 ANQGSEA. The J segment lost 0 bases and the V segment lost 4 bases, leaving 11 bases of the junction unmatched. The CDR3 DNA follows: TGCAGCGTTGCCAACCGGGACAGCTACATGAACACTGAAGCTTTCTTT. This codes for CSVANRDSYMNTEAFF.